Following are 7 T cell receptor beta chains from one sample sequenced in a study of cytomegalovirus exposure and HLA in healthy donors. Sequencing was performed with immunoSEQ multiplex PCR; in TCRdb, only in-frame clones are kept and a portion is missing. The sample records under 200,000 clones, roughly 90% being singletons. Sequencing input: PBMCs. The source is a woman in her twenties or thirties in good health and CMV-seronegative.

This clone was observed once. The rearrangement links TRBV25-1 to TRBJ1-2, with TRBD1 as a possible D gene (5 bases). The V gene's germline CDR1 is MGHDK and CDR2 SYGVNS. Trimming pared 6 bases from V and 4 bases from J, leaving 9 bases between. This CDR3 has 12 residues. The CDR3 nucleotides are TGTGCCAGCAGCCCAGGGCGCTATGGCTACACCTTC. It specifies CASSPGRYGYTF.

This rearrangement joins TRBV9 to TRBJ2-7; a possible D gene is TRBD1 (5 bases). The CDR3 extends over 15 amino acids. Trimming cost V 0 bases and J 5 bases, with 15 bases left between them. Germline V gene sequence: CDR1 SGDLS, CDR2 YYNGEE. The chain's CDR3 is CASSVGGRGFNEQYF. The CDR3 bases are TGTGCCAGCAGCGTAGGTGGTAGGGGTTTCAACGAGCAGTACTTC.

This chain links TRBV7-6 with TRBJ2-1; 11 bases agree with TRBD2. With 11 bases clipped from V and 10 bases from J, the junction kept 13 bases outside the gene matches. The CDR3 spans 14 residues. Germline CDR1 is SGHVS and CDR2 is FNYEAQ. CDR3 nucleotides: TGTGCCTCAGCTTTAGGATTAGCGGGGGGGGAGCAGTTCTTC. It yields the protein CASALGLAGGEQFF.

V and J are TRBV7-9 and TRBJ2-7; D is possibly TRBD1 or TRBD2 (5 bases each). Germline CDR1 is SEHNR and CDR2 is FQNEAQ (reference sequence). V was cut by 1 base and J by 4 bases, with 8 bases left in between. This CDR3 spans 13 amino acids. CDR3 amino acids: CASSLGGRYEQYF. DNA of the CDR3: TGTGCCAGCAGCTTAGGGGGGAGATACGAGCAGTACTTC.

The J gene is TRBJ1-2, the V gene TRBV28; D is unclear. From germline, CDR1 is MDHEN and CDR2 SYDVKM. The V and J ends lost 2 bases and 4 bases respectively, with 23 bases between them. This CDR3 is built from 18 residues. Here the CDR3 DNA reads TGTGCCAGCAGTTTAGTTTTTTTTGCGGATCCTAAGCTCTATGGCTACACCTTC. Amino acid sequence: CASSLVFFADPKLYGYTF.

The gene calls are TRBV5-4 and TRBJ1-1; no definite D call. V lost 4 bases, J lost 1 base, and 11 bases lay in between. CDR1 and CDR2 from the germline V gene are SGHNT and YYREEE (reference sequence). The CDR3 loop spans 14 amino acids. The DNA of the CDR3 is TGTGCCAGCAGCCCCGAGGTGTCGAACACTGAAGCTTTCTTT. The encoded protein is CASSPEVSNTEAFF.

The chain uses TRBV4-2 and TRBJ2-7, with 7 bases that match TRBD2. The CDR3 is made up of 16 amino acids. From germline, CDR1 is LGHNA and CDR2 YNFKEQ. V lost 1 base to trimming and J lost 0 bases; unmatched junction nucleotides: 6. The CDR3 here is CASSQASSGASYEQYF. The DNA of the CDR3 is TGTGCCAGCAGCCAAGCTTCCAGCGGGGCCTCCTACGAGCAGTACTTC.